These T cell receptor beta chains were read from a single sample in a study of blood T cell repertoires in COVID-19. Assay: immunoSEQ multiplex PCR; the TCRdb copy retains only in-frame clones and omits some. The sample yields 200,000 to 250,000 clones, roughly 89% seen once. The specimen sequenced was PBMCs or T cells enriched from blood (not recorded which). The receptors here all came from a woman aged 40 to 50 with acute COVID-19. Each CDR3 is given with its conserved first and last residue. The order of the fields is J gene, V gene, clone size, D gene, CDR3 DNA, CDR3 protein. A D gene is named only where the DNA matches it firmly. Rows give clone size only sometimes, using once, few, many, or a class for an expanded clone.

TRBJ1-5,TRBV7-8,.,.,TGTGCCAGCAGGTCAAACTCGGGTCAGCCCCAGCATTTT,CASRSNSGQPQHF
TRBJ1-1,TRBV24-1,.,.,TGTGCCACCAGGCAGGGGTCCCTACCAAACACTGAAGCTTTCTTT,CATRQGSLPNTEAFF
TRBJ2-5,TRBV18,.,TRBD2,TGTGCCAGCTCGAGCGGGGGGGAGACCCAGTACTTC,CASSSGGETQYF
TRBJ2-1,TRBV5-1,.,.,TGCGCCAGCCAGGGGCTAAATGTTGCGGGCGGTGAGCAGTTCTTC,CASQGLNVAGGEQFF
TRBJ1-4,TRBV18,.,TRBD1,TGTGCCAGCTCACCGGGACAGGGAACTGAAAAACTGTTTTTT,CASSPGQGTEKLFF
TRBJ1-1,TRBV13,.,.,TGTGCCAGCAGCCCCAAACCTACAGGGCACACTGAAGCTTTCTTT,CASSPKPTGHTEAFF
TRBJ2-6,TRBV6-1,.,.,TGTGCCAGCAGTGAATTGGGAGCTGGGGCCAACGTCCTGACTTTC,CASSELGAGANVLTF
TRBJ1-5,TRBV5-8,.,TRBD1,TGTGCCAGCAGTCCCGGGACAGGGGCGTATAGCAATCAGCCCCAGCATTTT,CASSPGTGAYSNQPQHF
TRBJ2-6,TRBV6-1,few,.,TGTGCCAGCAGTGAAGCGCTGGGCAGGTTACGCTCTGGGGCCAACGTCCTGACTTTC,CASSEALGRLRSGANVLTF
TRBJ1-4,TRBV5-3,.,TRBD1,TGTGCCAGAAGCTTGGGAACAGGGGGCGCGACTAATGAAAAACTGTTTTTT,CARSLGTGGATNEKLFF
TRBJ1-1,TRBV5-4,.,.,TGTGCCAGCAGCCCGAAGGTTTGGGGAGGCGGCACTGAAGCTTTCTTT,CASSPKVWGGGTEAFF
TRBJ1-2,TRBV6-5,.,TRBD1,TGTGCCACCACGACCGGGACAGGGACTTCTGGCTACACCTTC,CATTTGTGTSGYTF
TRBJ2-1,TRBV6-2/TRBV6-3,.,TRBD2,TGTGCCAGCAGTGATAGCGGGGGGAATTACAATGAGCAGTTCTTC,CASSDSGGNYNEQFF
TRBJ1-1,TRBV30,.,.,TGTGCCTGGAGTGTTAGCACAAGCACTGAAGCTTTCTTT,CAWSVSTSTEAFF
TRBJ2-5,TRBV7-3,.,.,TGTGCCAGCAGCTTAACTCGGACGGGAGAGTGGGAGACCCAGTACTTC,CASSLTRTGEWETQYF
TRBJ1-6,TRBV28,.,.,TGTGCCAGCAGAGGGGCAAGGCCCACAAATTCACCCCTCCACTTT,CASRGARPTNSPLHF
TRBJ2-1,TRBV12-5,once,TRBD2,TGTGCTAGTGGTGGAAGGACTAGCGGGGCAAACAATGAGCAGTTCTTC,CASGGRTSGANNEQFF
TRBJ1-5,TRBV6-5,.,.,TGTGCCAGCAGTTACCAGGGAAACAATCAGCCCCAGCATTTT,CASSYQGNNQPQHF
TRBJ2-2,TRBV6-5,.,TRBD2,TGTGCCAGCAGTTACCGCCTAGCGGGGAGAACCGGGGAGCTGTTTTTT,CASSYRLAGRTGELFF
TRBJ2-1,TRBV2,.,.,TGTGCCAGCAGTTCAAATGAGCAGTTCTTC,CASSSNEQFF
TRBJ2-1,TRBV12-5,.,.,TGTGCTAGTGGTTTGGTCCAGGGTTCCTACAATGAGCAGTTCTTC,CASGLVQGSYNEQFF
TRBJ1-2,TRBV7-2,.,.,TGTGCCAGCTCAACTTTCAGGGAGGAAGGTGGCTACACCTTC,CASSTFREEGGYTF
TRBJ1-2,TRBV7-8,.,TRBD1,TGTGCCAGCAGCCCCCCAGGGGGAAGGGACTATGGCTACACCTTC,CASSPPGGRDYGYTF